The entry that follows covers one T cell receptor (beta chain) sequence. The data derive from a study of blood T cell repertoires in COVID-19. How the authors handled the data: Reference gene primer amplification in the assay estimated nucleated cell counts. Using immunoSEQ multiplex PCR, the repertoire was profiled, and TCRdb retains in-frame clones only, with some absent. The V and J calls and clone size are taken from that table; D and trimming were inferred from the DNA. Of fewer than 50,000 clones in the sample, 80% were seen once. V lost 4 bases and J 0 bases, leaving 9 bases between the germline ends. The CDR3 covers 13 residues. The germline V gene encodes CDR1 GTSNPN and CDR2 SVGIG (reference sequence).

V is TRBV30 and J is TRBJ1-1; TRBD1 is a possible D gene (5 bases). The TCR was taken from a man in his sixties or seventies with acute or convalescent COVID-19. Sequenced: peripheral blood. The chain's CDR3 is CAWNRGVNTEAFF. The CDR3 DNA follows: TGTGCCTGGAACCGGGGGGTGAACACTGAAGCTTTCTTT.